This T cell receptor (beta chain) appears in the sequencing data of a study of PD-1 blockade in classical Hodgkin lymphoma. Measured with immunoSEQ multiplex PCR; TCRdb has only the in-frame clones, and not every one. The sample lists over 50,000 clones, just under 75% seen once, with around 15% in the top ten. CDR1 is SGHRS, CDR2 YFSETQ, per germline. V lost 1 base, J lost 2 bases, and 4 bases stayed unmatched. The CDR3 consists of 15 residues. Every one of the patients relapsed after autologous stem cell transplantation (brentuximab vedotin exposure was variable). Each best response was a complete response, a partial response or progressive disease.

The origin of this receptor is a human donor with classical Hodgkin lymphoma. This rearrangement joins TRBV5-1 to TRBJ2-3; 7 bases agree with TRBD1. The specimen was peripheral blood mononuclear cells (PBMCs), collected before the second cycle of nivolumab. The CDR3 reads CASSLRDRITDTQYF. DNA of the CDR3: TGCGCCAGCAGCTTGAGGGACAGAATCACAGATACGCAGTATTTT.